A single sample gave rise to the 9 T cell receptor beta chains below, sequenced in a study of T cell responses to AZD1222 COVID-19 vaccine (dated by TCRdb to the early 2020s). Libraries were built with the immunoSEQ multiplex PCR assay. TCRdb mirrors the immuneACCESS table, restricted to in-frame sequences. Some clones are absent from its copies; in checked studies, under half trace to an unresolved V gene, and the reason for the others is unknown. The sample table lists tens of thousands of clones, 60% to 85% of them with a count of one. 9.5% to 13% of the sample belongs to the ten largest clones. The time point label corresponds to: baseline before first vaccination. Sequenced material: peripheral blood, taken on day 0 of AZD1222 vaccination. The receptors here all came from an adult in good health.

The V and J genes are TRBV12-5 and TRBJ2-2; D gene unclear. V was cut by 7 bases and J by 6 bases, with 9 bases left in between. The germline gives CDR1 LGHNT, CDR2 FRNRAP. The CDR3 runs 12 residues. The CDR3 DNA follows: TGTGCTAGTGCTTTAGGCTCCGGGGAGCTGTTTTTT. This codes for CASALGSGELFF.

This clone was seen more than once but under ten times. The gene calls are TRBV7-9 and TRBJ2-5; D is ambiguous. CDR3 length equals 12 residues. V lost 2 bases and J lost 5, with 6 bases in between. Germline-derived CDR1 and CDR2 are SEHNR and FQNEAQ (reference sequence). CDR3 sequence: CASSLRLETQYF. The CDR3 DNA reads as TGTGCCAGCAGCTTACGGCTGGAGACCCAGTACTTC.

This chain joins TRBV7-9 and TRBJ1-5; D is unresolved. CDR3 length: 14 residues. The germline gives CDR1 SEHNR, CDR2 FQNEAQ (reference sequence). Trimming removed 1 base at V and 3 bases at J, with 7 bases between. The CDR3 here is CASSLGQNNQPQHF. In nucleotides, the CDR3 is TGTGCCAGCAGCTTAGGCCAGAACAATCAGCCCCAGCATTTT.

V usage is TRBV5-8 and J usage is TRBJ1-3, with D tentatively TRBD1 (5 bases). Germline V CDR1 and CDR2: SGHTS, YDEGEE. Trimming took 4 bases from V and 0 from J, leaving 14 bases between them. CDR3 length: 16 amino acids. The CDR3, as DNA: TGTGCCAGCAGCCCAGCCCTGGGGGGCTCTGGAAACACCATATATTTT. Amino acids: CASSPALGGSGNTIYF.

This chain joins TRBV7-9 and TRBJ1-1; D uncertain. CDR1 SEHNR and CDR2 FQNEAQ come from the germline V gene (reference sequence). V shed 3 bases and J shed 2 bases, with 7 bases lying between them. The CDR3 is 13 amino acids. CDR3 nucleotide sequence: TGTGCCAGCAGCTTCGCAGTAAACACTGAAGCTTTCTTT. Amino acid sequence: CASSFAVNTEAFF.

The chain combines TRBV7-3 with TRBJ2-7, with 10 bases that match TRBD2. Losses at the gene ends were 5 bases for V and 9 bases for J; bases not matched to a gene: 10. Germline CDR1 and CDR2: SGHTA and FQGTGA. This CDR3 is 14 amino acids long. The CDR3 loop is CASSPRTSGLGQYF. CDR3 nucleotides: TGTGCCAGCAGCCCCCGGACTAGCGGCCTCGGGCAGTACTTC.

The CDR3 DNA reads as TGTGCCAGCAGCTACCCGAGCTCCTACGAGCAGTACTTC. Translated, it gives CASSYPSSYEQYF. The gene calls are TRBV5-4 and TRBJ2-7; no firm D call. CDR1 is SGHNT and CDR2 is YYREEE in the germline V gene (reference sequence). The CDR3 extends over 13 amino acids. Trimming removed 3 bases at V and 0 bases at J, with 7 bases between.

The CDR3 DNA is TGTGCCTGGACCTTTGGGTGGGCAGGATGGAAGGACTATGGCTACACCTTC. Translated: CAWTFGWAGWKDYGYTF. The chain employs TRBV30 and TRBJ1-2, with D unclear. From germline, CDR1 is GTSNPN and CDR2 SVGIG (reference sequence). This CDR3 has 17 amino acids. Trimming pared 4 bases from V and 3 bases from J, leaving 24 bases between.

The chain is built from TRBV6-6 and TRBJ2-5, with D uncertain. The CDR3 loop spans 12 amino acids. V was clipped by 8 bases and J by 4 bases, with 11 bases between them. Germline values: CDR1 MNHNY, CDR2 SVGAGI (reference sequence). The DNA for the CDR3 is TGTGCCAGCGCCGATCGTAGAGAGACCCAGTACTTC. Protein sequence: CASADRRETQYF.